These 29 T cell receptor beta chains were sequenced from one sample in a study of spatial heterogeneity in lung cancer. MiXCR, applied by TCRdb to the 5' RACE reads, yields one record per CDR3 protein. The sample consists of some 22,000 distinct CDR3 sequences, 4.5% to 5.5% of them appearing once. Time point meaning: sample taken at primary tumor resection. Whole RNA from tumor, nontumor lung or frozen PBMC was sequenced unsorted. Sequencing was performed on PBMCs, taken at surgery. All receptors come from a male donor with early-stage non-small cell lung cancer.

This clonotype was detected many times. The gene calls are TRBV7-6 and TRBJ2-3; D ambiguous. V was pared by 2 bases and J by 2 bases, with 11 bases between. Germline V gene lookup returns CDR1 SGHVS and CDR2 FNYEAQ. The CDR3 is 15 amino acids. CDR3: CASSLMGTTTDTQYF. In DNA, the CDR3 is TGTGCCAGCAGCTTAATGGGCACCACCACAGATACGCAGTATTTT.

By sample share, this clonotype is medium-sized. The final CDR3 position lacks the conserved phenylalanine or tryptophan, pointing to a likely read error. The limits of the CDR3 on the DNA are not certain, so only TCRdb's listed CDR3 is given. The rearrangement links TRBV28 to TRBJ1-2; TRBD1, the table's D call, lacks a check against the DNA. The germline V gene has CDR1 MDHEN and CDR2 SYDVKM. From its first to its last residue, the CDR3 has 13 amino acids. This CDR3 is CASSTVGTGVQGV.

This clonotype is deemed medium-sized. The chain links TRBV29-1 to TRBJ1-1, with 7 bases matching TRBD1. V was clipped by 0 bases and J by 2 bases; unmatched bases: 9. The CDR3 totals 16 residues. Germline values: CDR1 SQVTM, CDR2 ANQGSEA. In DNA form, the CDR3 reads TGCAGCGTTGAAGATCAGACAGGGAAAGGAAACACTGAAGCTTTCTTT. Translating it yields CSVEDQTGKGNTEAFF. The full variable domain, completed using reference TRBV29-1 and TRBJ1-1, is SAVISQKPSRDICQRGTSLTIQCQVDSQVTMMFWYRQQPGQSLTLIATANQGSEATYESGFVIDKFPISRPNLTFSTLTVSNMSPEDSSIYLCSVEDQTGKGNTEAFFGQGTRLTVV.

V and J are TRBV30 and TRBJ2-7; a possible D gene is TRBD1 (6 bases). V was trimmed by 4 bases and J by 2 bases, leaving 18 bases between them. CDR1 and CDR2 (germline): GTSNPN, SVGIG (reference sequence). The length of the CDR3 is 15 residues. Here the CDR3 DNA reads TGTGCCTGGACCCATCGAGGGGGAAGAGCCTACGAGCAGTACTTC. It translates to CAWTHRGGRAYEQYF. Variable domain in full (rest from reference TRBV30 and TRBJ2-7): SQTIHQWPATLVQPVGSPLSLECTVEGTSNPNLYWYRQAAGRGLQLLFYSVGIGQISSEVPQNLSASRPQDRQFILSSKKLLLSDSGFYLCAWTHRGGRAYEQYFGPGTRLTVT.

This clonotype was seen at least ten times. The J gene is TRBJ2-3, the V gene TRBV28; 7 bases fit TRBD1. With V trimmed by 5 bases and J by 2 bases, 7 bases remained unmatched. The CDR3 length is 15 residues. Germline-derived CDR1 and CDR2 are MDHEN and SYDVKM. As DNA, the CDR3 is TGTGCCAGCAGTCCTCAAGGGACAGTCACAGATACGCAGTATTTT. It yields the protein CASSPQGTVTDTQYF.

On this clonotype: A much bigger clone sits one base away, suggesting this may be a read error. This rearrangement joins TRBV7-2 to TRBJ2-4; 13 nucleotides align to TRBD2. Germline assignment: CDR1 SGHTA and CDR2 FQGNSA. V lost 4 bases, J lost 1 base, and 7 bases stayed unmatched. CDR3 length: 18 amino acids. CDR3 loop: CASSSRLAGGGAKNIQYF. CDR3 in DNA: TGTGCCAGCAGCTCCCGACTAGCGGGGGGAGGGGCCAAAAACATTCAGTACTTC.

The chain couples TRBV6-1 to TRBJ2-7; D is uncertain. Germline loops: CDR1 MNHNS, CDR2 SASEGT. The CDR3 has 14 amino acids. The V and J ends lost 3 bases and 0 bases respectively, with 9 bases between them. The CDR3: CASSENDLSYEQYF. In nucleotides, the CDR3 is TGTGCCAGCAGTGAGAATGACCTCTCCTACGAGCAGTACTTC.

This clonotype was recorded many times. The V call is TRBV6-1, the J call TRBJ1-1, with unresolved D. CDR1 and CDR2 (germline): MNHNS, SASEGT. The germline V and J ends were trimmed by 6 bases and 4 bases, with 15 bases remaining between them. This CDR3 is built from 14 residues. In DNA form, the CDR3 reads TGTGCCAGCAGCCCGGCCGGTTATGGCACTGAAGCTTTCTTT. Translating gives CASSPAGYGTEAFF.

This clonotype was picked up many times. The rearrangement uses TRBV2 and TRBJ2-7; 7 nucleotides line up with TRBD2. The germline V gene has CDR1 SNHLY and CDR2 FYNNEI. Trimming removed 11 bases from V and 6 bases from J; junction bases left unmatched: 16. The CDR3 sequence is 14 residues long. CDR3 region: CASNGGRLAGEQYF. As DNA, the CDR3 is TGTGCCTCGAACGGGGGGAGGCTGGCGGGCGAGCAGTACTTC.

This clonotype occurred many times. The genes are TRBV19 and TRBJ2-7; either TRBD1 or TRBD2 may supply D (5 bases each). Germline V gene lookup returns CDR1 LNHDA and CDR2 SQIVND (reference sequence). The CDR3 covers 12 residues. V was trimmed by 5 bases and J by 7 bases, leaving 12 bases between them. This CDR3 reads CASSRDGMEQYF. CDR3 coding DNA: TGTGCCAGTAGTCGGGACGGGATGGAGCAGTACTTC.

There are a few counts of this clonotype. The rearrangement uses TRBV18 and TRBJ2-1, with D possibly matching TRBD1 (6 bases). The CDR3 runs to 16 residues. The V and J ends lost 0 bases and 2 bases respectively, with 11 bases between them. Germline V gene lookup returns CDR1 KGHSH and CDR2 LQKENI. CDR3 residues: CASSPPTGRAYNEQFF. For the CDR3, the DNA is TGTGCCAGCTCACCACCTACAGGGCGGGCCTACAATGAGCAGTTCTTC.

This clonotype was detected ten times or more. The V gene is TRBV9, the J gene TRBJ2-3; TRBD2 matches 9 bases. This CDR3 comprises 20 residues. Germline V gene data show CDR1 as SGDLS and CDR2 as YYNGEE. The J segment lost 2 bases and the V segment lost 3 bases, leaving 19 bases of the junction unmatched. CDR3 sequence reads: CASSAADTTTLAGTTDTQYF. The CDR3 DNA reads as TGTGCCAGCAGCGCTGCCGACACTACGACTCTAGCGGGAACCACAGATACGCAGTATTTT.

This clonotype was found many times. The genes are TRBV15 and TRBJ2-1; 9 nucleotides align to TRBD2. Germline V CDR1 and CDR2: LNHNV, YYDKDF (reference sequence). This CDR3 contains 17 residues. After removal of 0 bases from V and 4 bases from J, the junction contained 7 bases not matched to a gene. CDR3 nucleotide sequence: TGTGCCACCAGCAGAGATAGCGGGGGTGGGGTGTACAATGAGCAGTTCTTC. Amino acid sequence: CATSRDSGGGVYNEQFF.

This clonotype was seen many times. The chain uses TRBV7-2 and TRBJ2-1; D uncertain. With 1 base removed from V and 4 bases from J, the gap between germline ends came to 11 bases. This CDR3 contains 15 residues. CDR1 and CDR2 from the germline V gene are SGHTA and FQGNSA. DNA of the CDR3: TGTGCCAGCAGCTTAGACTCCCAGATATACAATGAGCAGTTCTTC. The encoded protein is CASSLDSQIYNEQFF.

This clonotype has a count of ten or more. V gene TRBV5-1 combines with J gene TRBJ1-5, with 8 bases lining up with TRBD1. Germline V CDR1 and CDR2: SGHRS, YFSETQ. The CDR3 loop spans 13 amino acids. The trim removed 3 bases at V and 9 bases at J, leaving 5 bases unmatched. The CDR3 here is CASSSGQGGPQHF. CDR3 DNA: TGCGCCAGCAGCTCCGGACAGGGAGGGCCCCAGCATTTT.

This clonotype was detected ten times or more. The V call is TRBV18, the J call TRBJ1-3; 7 nucleotides match TRBD1. This CDR3 contains 14 residues. Germline CDR1 KGHSH, CDR2 LQKENI. The trim removed 3 bases at V and 6 bases at J, leaving 5 bases unmatched. CDR3 sequence reads: CASSPRTGENTIYF. CDR3 DNA: TGTGCCAGCTCACCCCGGACAGGCGAAAACACCATATATTTT.

Many counts were recorded for this clonotype. The CDR3 sequence: CASSPRQGSDTQYF. The CDR3 DNA sequence: TGTGCCAGCAGCCCACGACAGGGCTCAGATACGCAGTATTTT. The chain recombines TRBV7-7 with TRBJ2-3, with 7 bases matching TRBD1. The V gene end was trimmed by 5 bases and the J gene end by 4 bases; junction bases not matched to a gene: 6. Germline V lookup: CDR1 SSHAT, CDR2 FNYEAQ (reference sequence). This CDR3 has 14 amino acids. Full variable domain (outside the CDR3, taken from reference TRBV7-7 and TRBJ2-3): GAGVSQSPRYKVTKRGQDVTLRCDPISSHATLYWYQQALGQGPEFLTYFNYEAQPDKSGLPSDRFSAERPEGSISTLTIQRTEQRDSAMYRCASSPRQGSDTQYFGPGTRLTVL.

This clonotype was seen repeatedly, ten times or more. This rearrangement joins TRBV15 to TRBJ2-3, with TRBD2 matching 8 bases. This CDR3 is built from 17 residues. Germline V CDR1 and CDR2: LNHNV, YYDKDF (reference sequence). Unmatched junction bases numbered 12, after V lost 1 base and J lost 6 bases. CDR3 sequence reads: CATSRVRLAGGIDTQYF. The DNA for the CDR3 is TGTGCCACCAGCAGAGTACGGTTGGCGGGGGGTATTGATACGCAGTATTTT.

This clonotype was recorded at least ten times. This chain joins TRBV24-1 and TRBJ2-5; 10 bases are shared with TRBD1. Trimming took 5 bases from V and 3 from J; bases not matched to a gene: 5. The CDR3 covers 15 residues. Per germline, CDR1 KGHDR and CDR2 SFDVKD. CDR3 sequence (DNA): TGTGCCACCAGTGGCCCCGGGACAGGGGAAGAGACCCAGTACTTC. Residues: CATSGPGTGEETQYF.

This clonotype was recorded many times. The chain carries TRBV5-1 and TRBJ1-2, with D possibly matching TRBD1 (5 bases). Germline CDR1 reads SGHRS; CDR2 reads YFSETQ. The CDR3 is 17 residues long. V was clipped by 3 bases and J by 6 bases, with 24 bases between them. The chain's CDR3 is CASSSHPSAQGWNGYTF. The CDR3 DNA follows: TGCGCCAGCAGCTCCCACCCTTCGGCTCAGGGTTGGAATGGCTACACCTTC.

The V gene is TRBV6-2 or TRBV6-3, the J gene TRBJ2-2, with 7 bases that match TRBD1. In germline, CDR1 is MNHEY, CDR2 SVGEGT. This CDR3 is built from 14 residues. The J segment lost 4 bases and the V segment lost 8 bases, leaving 7 bases of the junction unmatched. CDR3 residues: CASLTGYGTGELFF. The CDR3 nucleotides read TGTGCCAGCTTGACAGGGTATGGCACCGGGGAGCTGTTTTTT.

This clonotype was observed many times. This rearrangement joins TRBV29-1 to TRBJ2-5; 7 bases agree with TRBD2. Germline CDR1 SQVTM, CDR2 ANQGSEA. This CDR3 region has 14 residues. The V and J ends lost 6 bases and 4 bases, in that order; junction bases with no gene match: 11. For the CDR3, the DNA is TGCAGCGTAGTACTAGCGCCGGGGGGAGAGACCCAGTACTTC. Residues: CSVVLAPGGETQYF.

The chain carries TRBV2 and TRBJ1-3; tentative D call: TRBD1 (6 bases). Germline V gene data show CDR1 as SNHLY and CDR2 as FYNNEI. V was clipped by 8 bases and J by 0 bases, with 14 bases between them. There are 15 residues in the CDR3. DNA for the CDR3: TGTGCCAGCGCGGCGGACAGAATCTCTGGAAACACCATATATTTT. It specifies CASAADRISGNTIYF.

Many counts were recorded for this clonotype. This rearrangement joins TRBV7-4 to TRBJ1-3; unclear D gene. This CDR3 has 14 amino acids. Trimming removed 3 bases from V and 9 bases from J, with 15 bases in between. The germline CDR1 and CDR2 sequences are SGHVT and SQSDAQ. The CDR3 here is CASSFVPPVCTIYF. Here the CDR3 DNA reads TGTGCCAGCAGCTTCGTTCCCCCAGTGTGCACCATATATTTT.

This clonotype was seen ten or more times. The gene calls are TRBV19 and TRBJ1-5; D is unclear. Germline V CDR1 and CDR2: LNHDA, SQIVND (reference sequence). CDR3 length equals 12 residues. Trimming took off 9 bases at V and 6 bases at J, with 12 bases between the two ends. In DNA form, the CDR3 reads TGTGCCAGCAGTTTATTTGGTCAGCCCCAGCATTTT. This codes for CASSLFGQPQHF. The full variable domain, with the rest looked up from reference TRBV19 and TRBJ1-5, is DGGITQSPKYLFRKEGQNVTLSCEQNLNHDAMYWYRQDPGQGLRLIYYSQIVNDFQKGDIAEGYSVSREKKESFPLTVTSAQKNPTAFYLCASSLFGQPQHFGDGTRLSIL.

In its sample, this clonotype was seen many times. The CDR3: CASRRRTDTQYF. The DNA for the CDR3 is TGTGCCAGCAGGAGAAGGACAGATACGCAGTATTTT. The V gene is TRBV12-3 or TRBV12-4, the J gene TRBJ2-3, with D unresolved. Trimming took 6 bases from V and 3 from J, leaving 7 bases between them. CDR3 size: 12 residues.

This clonotype was recorded at least ten times. The chain recombines TRBV7-2 with TRBJ2-1; the D is unclear. CDR1 and CDR2 from the germline V gene are SGHTA and FQGNSA. V lost 4 bases and J lost 0, with 7 bases in between. This CDR3 comprises 14 residues. In nucleotides, the CDR3 is TGTGCCAGCAGCTCCCAGAACTCCTACAATGAGCAGTTCTTC. The encoded protein is CASSSQNSYNEQFF.

This clonotype was detected ten times or more. Here the CDR3 DNA reads TGTGCCAGCAGTCCTCTTACAGGGGGAAGGTACGAGCAGTACTTC. This codes for CASSPLTGGRYEQYF. The V call is TRBV6-1, the J call TRBJ2-7; 8 bases fit TRBD1. CDR3 size: 15 residues. The junction had 10 bases not matched to a gene; V was cut back by 5 bases and J by 4 bases. CDR1 and CDR2 (germline): MNHNS, SASEGT.

This clonotype came up many times. This sequence joins TRBV6-5 and TRBJ1-1; weak D call: TRBD1 (6 bases). V was cut by 2 bases and J by 1 base, with 8 bases left in between. The V gene's germline CDR1 is MNHEY and CDR2 SVGAGI. This CDR3 region has 14 residues. CDR3 coding DNA: TGTGCCAGCAGTTACGTCAGGGGGAACACTGAAGCTTTCTTT. Encoded protein: CASSYVRGNTEAFF.